Each of the 24 T cell receptor beta chains below was sequenced from the same sample in a study of T cell responses to AZD1222 COVID-19 vaccine. Clones were sequenced by immunoSEQ multiplex PCR, and TCRdb holds only the in-frame ones, with some missing. The sample carries about 140,000 clones, approximately 90% recorded once. Sample: peripheral blood, taken 28 days after the second AZD1222 dose. These TCRs come from an adult who received the AZD1222 COVID-19 vaccine.

The chain joins TRBV19 to TRBJ2-2; TRBD1 might be the D (5 bases). Per the germline V gene, CDR1 is LNHDA and CDR2 is SQIVND (reference sequence). The CDR3 runs 15 residues. The CDR3 here is CPLPTVAKNTGELFF. The CDR3, as DNA: TGTCCCCTTCCGACAGTTGCGAAAAACACCGGGGAGCTGTTTTTT.

The V call is TRBV10-2, the J call TRBJ2-1, with 7 bases matching TRBD2. V shed 2 bases and J 9 bases; nucleotides not matched to a gene: 4. Germline assignment: CDR1 WSHSY and CDR2 SAAADI. This CDR3 has 13 residues. The CDR3 loop is CASSEREEGEQFF. The CDR3 coding sequence is TGCGCCAGCAGTGAGCGGGAGGAAGGTGAGCAGTTCTTC.

The rearrangement uses TRBV7-2 and TRBJ2-2, with D uncertain. Trimming stripped 3 bases from V and 5 bases from J, with 13 bases between. Germline loops: CDR1 SGHTA, CDR2 FQGNSA. CDR3 length equals 15 residues. The CDR3 sequence: CASSFGPLDTGELFF. As DNA, the CDR3 is TGTGCCAGCAGCTTCGGTCCCCTAGATACCGGGGAGCTGTTTTTT. Full variable domain (missing parts from reference TRBV7-2 and TRBJ2-2): GAGVSQSPSNKVTEKGKDVELRCDPISGHTALYWYRQSLGQGLEFLIYFQGNSAPDKSGLPSDRFSAERTGGSVSTLTIQRTQQEDSAVYLCASSFGPLDTGELFFGEGSRLTVL.

Only a few counts were recorded for this clone. This chain links TRBV7-2 with TRBJ1-2, with D possibly matching TRBD1 (5 bases). V was pared by 2 bases and J by 0 bases, with 10 bases between. The CDR3 length is 15 residues. Germline values: CDR1 SGHTA, CDR2 FQGNSA. Here the CDR3 DNA reads TGTGCCAGCAGCTTAAACAGGAGAGCTAACTATGGCTACACCTTC. Its translation is CASSLNRRANYGYTF.

The chain combines TRBV15 with TRBJ1-2, with 7 bases lining up with TRBD1. The V segment lost 2 bases and the J segment 4 bases; nucleotides outside the gene matches: 7. Germline CDR1 reads LNHNV; CDR2 reads YYDKDF (reference sequence). This CDR3 spans 15 amino acids. CDR3 sequence reads: CATSRQPGQFYGYTF. As DNA, the CDR3 is TGTGCCACCAGCAGACAACCGGGACAGTTCTATGGCTACACCTTC.

V and J are TRBV6-5 and TRBJ1-2; D unclear. The V gene's germline CDR1 is MNHEY and CDR2 SVGAGI. Trimming pared 10 bases from V and 1 base from J, leaving 10 bases between. The CDR3 totals 12 residues. In DNA, the CDR3 is TGTGCCACCCTCCGGGGTAACTATGGCTACACCTTC. Translation gives CATLRGNYGYTF.

In DNA form, the CDR3 reads TGTGCCACCGACCCCTGGGGCACCGGGGAGCTGTTTTTT. This codes for CATDPWGTGELFF. This chain links TRBV6-5 with TRBJ2-2, with D hard to call. This CDR3 contains 13 residues. Trimming cost V 10 bases and J 4 bases, with 13 bases left between them. Germline V gene data show CDR1 as MNHEY and CDR2 as SVGAGI.

This clone occurred once. The V call is TRBV7-9, the J call TRBJ2-3; D call uncertain. The CDR3 has 15 residues. In germline, CDR1 is SEHNR, CDR2 FQNEAQ (reference sequence). The V and J ends lost 5 bases and 1 base respectively, with 13 bases between them. DNA for the CDR3: TGTGCCAGCAGCGCTATCGCCTACGGCACAGATACGCAGTATTTT. Its translation is CASSAIAYGTDTQYF.

This rearrangement joins TRBV6-5 to TRBJ2-7; perhaps TRBD2 as D (6 bases). The V end was cut by 6 bases, the J end by 6 bases, with 9 bases between. Germline values: CDR1 MNHEY, CDR2 SVGAGI. This CDR3 spans 11 amino acids. CDR3 protein: CASRTRGEQYF. The DNA of the CDR3 is TGTGCCAGCAGGACTAGAGGCGAGCAGTACTTC.

V and J are TRBV20-1 and TRBJ2-3; the match to TRBD2 covers 11 bases. Per the germline V gene, CDR1 is DFQATT and CDR2 is SNEGSKA (reference sequence). This CDR3 spans 17 amino acids. The V and J ends lost 3 bases and 1 base, in that order; junction bases with no gene match: 9. In DNA form, the CDR3 reads TGCAGTGCTAGTCCCCCGACTAGCGGGGTTCGCACAGATACGCAGTATTTT. Its protein is CSASPPTSGVRTDTQYF.

This chain connects TRBV12-1 to TRBJ2-2. TRBV12-1 is a recognized pseudogene. The CDR3 spans 19 residues. CDR3 bases: TGTGCCAGCAGCTTTTTCAATCCTAGCAGGGGGGGCCGTACCGGGGAGCTGTTTTTT. This gives the protein CASSFFNPSRGGRTGELFF.

The rearrangement joins TRBV28 to TRBJ2-3, with D unresolved. CDR1 is MDHEN, CDR2 SYDVKM, per germline. The germline V and J ends were trimmed by 3 bases and 4 bases, with 11 bases remaining between them. The CDR3 has 14 residues. CDR3 coding DNA: TGTGCCAGCAGTTTTAGTGGGCCCCCAGATACGCAGTATTTT. This translates into CASSFSGPPDTQYF.

The genes are TRBV28 and TRBJ2-7, with D tentatively TRBD2 (6 bases). The CDR3 extends over 15 amino acids. Trimming removed 3 bases from V and 7 bases from J, with 19 bases in between. The V gene's germline CDR1 is MDHEN and CDR2 SYDVKM. The CDR3 sequence: CASSLSTQDYPEQYF. In nucleotides, the CDR3 is TGTGCCAGCAGTTTGAGTACGCAGGACTACCCAGAGCAGTACTTC.

The V gene is TRBV2, the J gene TRBJ2-7; D is uncertain. Deletions cut 3 bases from V and 5 bases from J, with 5 bases between. The germline V gene encodes CDR1 SNHLY and CDR2 FYNNEI. The CDR3 has 11 residues. CDR3 nucleotide sequence: TGTGCCAGCAGTGACCTAGACGAGCAGTACTTC. Translating gives CASSDLDEQYF.

V and J are TRBV5-4 and TRBJ2-5, with D tentatively TRBD1 or TRBD2 (9 bases each). The germline V and J ends were trimmed by 6 bases and 6 bases, with 21 bases remaining between them. Germline CDR1 and CDR2: SGHNT and YYREEE (reference sequence). The CDR3 is made up of 15 amino acids. This CDR3 reads CASTIQGAGGKTQYF. The CDR3 nucleotides are TGTGCCAGCACGATACAGGGGGCGGGAGGGAAGACCCAGTACTTC.

The V and J genes are TRBV27 and TRBJ1-1; no clear D. CDR1 MNHEY and CDR2 SMNVEV come from the germline V gene (reference sequence). This CDR3 spans 15 amino acids. The V end was cut by 8 bases, the J end by 7 bases, with 23 bases between. CDR3: CASGYKWRRGGEAFF. In DNA, the CDR3 is TGTGCCAGCGGTTATAAGTGGCGGAGAGGAGGTGAAGCTTTCTTT.

Of note for this clone: Distinct nucleotide sequences in the sample also encode this CDR3. V usage is TRBV6-5 and J usage is TRBJ2-5; D unresolved. The CDR3 spans 11 residues. Looked up from germline, CDR1 is MNHEY and CDR2 is SVGAGI. V lost 11 bases, J lost 3 bases, and 10 bases lay in between. CDR3 coding DNA: TGTGCCTCACGAGAGGAAGAGACCCAGTACTTC. Translated, it gives CASREEETQYF.

The V gene is TRBV6-2 or TRBV6-3, the J gene TRBJ1-2; 9 nucleotides align to TRBD1. CDR3 size: 14 residues. V trimming: 4 bases; J trimming: 3 bases; junction bases outside the gene matches: 3. CDR1 and CDR2 (germline): MNHEY, SVGEGT. The CDR3: CASSWTGVYYGYTF. DNA of the CDR3: TGTGCCAGCAGTTGGACAGGGGTCTACTATGGCTACACCTTC.

This clone was seen at least ten times. This chain joins TRBV18 and TRBJ1-1; D is ambiguous. V lost 1 base and J 3 bases, leaving 6 bases between the germline ends. The germline gives CDR1 KGHSH, CDR2 LQKENI. CDR3 length: 13 residues. CDR3: CASSPLQYTEAFF. The CDR3 DNA is TGTGCCAGCTCACCACTTCAATACACTGAAGCTTTCTTT. Using reference TRBV18 and TRBJ1-1 for the parts outside the CDR3, the full variable domain is NAGVMQNPRHLVRRRGQEARLRCSPMKGHSHVYWYRQLPEEGLKFMVYLQKENIIDESGMPKERFSAEFPKEGPSILRIQQVVRGDSAAYFCASSPLQYTEAFFGQGTRLTVV.

The chain combines TRBV5-4 with TRBJ2-1; TRBD2 matches at 9 bases. Germline V gene sequence: CDR1 SGHNT, CDR2 YYREEE (reference sequence). The CDR3 contains 15 residues. V was pared by 0 bases and J by 7 bases, with 5 bases of the junction left unmatched. CDR3 DNA sequence: TGTGCCAGCAGCTTGGGCCAAGCGGGGGGTAATGAGCAGTTCTTC. It yields the protein CASSLGQAGGNEQFF.

The chain joins TRBV30 to TRBJ1-5, with 9 bases matching TRBD1. This CDR3 is 15 amino acids long. Trimming cost V 5 bases and J 6 bases; bases outside gene matches: 11. Per germline, CDR1 GTSNPN and CDR2 SVGIG (reference sequence). The CDR3 loop reads CAWGPGQGDGQPQHF. The DNA for the CDR3 is TGTGCCTGGGGTCCGGGACAGGGAGACGGTCAGCCCCAGCATTTT. The whole variable domain, filled in from reference TRBV30 and TRBJ1-5, reads SQTIHQWPATLVQPVGSPLSLECTVEGTSNPNLYWYRQAAGRGLQLLFYSVGIGQISSEVPQNLSASRPQDRQFILSSKKLLLSDSGFYLCAWGPGQGDGQPQHFGDGTRLSIL.

This chain links TRBV6-5 with TRBJ2-1; 16 nucleotides align to TRBD2. V lost 11 bases and J lost 9; bases outside the gene matches: 7. The germline V gene encodes CDR1 MNHEY and CDR2 SVGAGI. The CDR3 contains 14 residues. CDR3 bases: TGTGCCGGGAAAGGGACTAGCGGGAGGGCTGAGCAGTTCTTC. Translation: CAGKGTSGRAEQFF.

The V gene is TRBV10-1, the J gene TRBJ1-1, with D maybe TRBD1 (6 bases). The ends were cut back, 6 bases at V and 3 bases at J, with 17 bases in the middle. CDR1 is WNHNN and CDR2 is SYGVQD in the germline V gene (reference sequence). This CDR3 comprises 15 residues. CDR3 amino acids: CASRPRNREDTEAFF. The DNA for the CDR3 is TGCGCCAGCAGACCTAGAAACAGGGAGGACACTGAAGCTTTCTTT.

The V gene is TRBV5-1, the J gene TRBJ2-1; possibly TRBD2 for D (6 bases). CDR3 length equals 15 residues. Germline V gene data show CDR1 as SGHRS and CDR2 as YFSETQ. V shed 0 bases and J shed 2 bases, with 9 bases lying between them. This CDR3 reads CASSLAAGPYNEQFF. CDR3 DNA sequence: TGCGCCAGCAGCTTGGCGGCGGGGCCCTACAATGAGCAGTTCTTC.